This T cell receptor (beta chain) was recovered during a study of regulatory dendritic cells for organ transplantation (dated by TCRdb to the late 2010s). Regarding the research as a whole: To make regulatory dendritic cells, monocytes were cultured with vitamin D3 on days 0 and 4 and with IL-10 on day 4. On day 6, LPS was added to the DC cultures to test how the DCs responded to a strong maturation-inducing agent. TCRbeta repertoires were sequenced from sorted naive and memory CD4+ and CD8+ T cells before and after allostimulation with regulatory or mature dendritic cells. Results and caveats for the whole study, not just this receptor: Among the resting subsets, the most alloreactive TCR clonotypes were found in memory CD8+ T cells. Repertoires were highly diverse in naive CD4+ and CD8+ T cells, less diverse in memory cells, and most oligoclonal in memory CD8+ cells. Sequencing was done in only a couple of subjects, and the authors reported considerable heterogeneity between individuals in the alloreactive memory CD8+ T cell pool. In both subjects, allostimulation led to expansion of memory CD8+ clones, although regulatory dendritic cells appeared to cause more limited expansion than mature dendritic cells did.

Sorted T cell subsets were CFSE-labeled and co-cultured for 5 days with allogeneic regulatory or mature dendritic cells at a 1:10 DC:T ratio. Naive T cells were sorted as CD45RA+ and memory T cells as CD45RO+ CD4+ or CD8+ cells by FACS. T cells for TCR sequencing came from two healthy control subjects. Genomic DNA was extracted with the Qiagen DNeasy Blood & Tissue Kit. As to this clone: Its antigen has not been determined. No clone much larger than this one lies a single base away; base qualities are absent.

The germline V gene yields LGHNA for CDR1 and YSLEER for CDR2. The CDR3 has 14 amino acids, counting the end cysteine and phenylalanine. Only CDR3 DNA is held: 42 bases, read in frame from base 1. Trimming takes 0 bases from V and 5 bases from J, and the germline ends sit 11 bases apart. A multiplexed two-step PCR with Vbeta-specific forward primers and Jbeta-specific reverse primers was used to amplify the TCRbeta CDR3 regions. TCRbeta libraries were sequenced on an Illumina instrument through the immunoSEQ service. The authors' pipeline ran thus. IMGT annotation was used to assign V, D and J genes, and synthetic CDR3 analogues were used to correct counts for multiplex PCR bias. The immunoSEQ Analyzer calculated repertoire clonality as one minus the normalized Shannon entropy. Clonal expansion was defined using Fisher's exact test with Benjamini-Hochberg false discovery rate control and a two-tailed threshold of P<0.01. The clones in this table, taken by TCRdb from immuneACCESS, are in-frame only. Not every clone is retained; where verified, under half of the shortfall comes from an unresolved V gene, and the cause of the rest is unknown. That table furnishes V, J and clone size, whereas the DNA furnished D and trimming. The sample table contains roughly 11,000 clones; only one count was recorded for over 85% of them. Nearly 0.45% of the sample comes from the top ten.

The receptor comes from a human donor in good health. The sequenced sample was naive CD8+ T cells from blood cultured with dendritic cells. Read against the paper, the sample's cell subset or site label means: CD45RA+ naive T cells. The V and J segments used are TRBV4-3 and TRBJ2-7, with the D gene uncertain. The nucleotide sequence reads as follows: TGCGCCAGCAGCCAAGACTGGACCATCAACGAGCAGTACTTC. This translates into CASSQDWTINEQYF.